A selection of T cell receptor beta chains follows, all from one sample in a study of blood T cell repertoires in COVID-19. Only in-frame clones appear in the TCRdb table, and some are missing; sequencing was by immunoSEQ multiplex PCR. Of fewer than 250,000 clones in the sample, 89% were seen once. The specimen sequenced was PBMCs or T cells enriched from blood (not recorded which). Receptors originate from a woman between 18 and 29 years old who had recovered from COVID-19. Each CDR3 is given with its conserved first and last residue. D genes are given only for firm matches. Clone size is not always given. Where it is, it says once, few, many or a class for expanded clones.

J: TRBJ1-1; V: TRBV18; size: .; D: .; CDR3: CASSPAGSNTEAFF; DNA: TGTGCCAGCTCACCAGCGGGGTCGAACACTGAAGCTTTCTTT
J: TRBJ2-7; V: TRBV18; size: .; D: .; CDR3: CASSPKLSRENYYEQYF; DNA: TGTGCCAGCTCACCAAAGTTAAGTCGGGAAAATTACTACGAGCAGTACTTC
J: TRBJ1-3; V: TRBV2; size: .; D: .; CDR3: CASREPGYTIYF; DNA: TGTGCCAGCAGGGAACCAGGCTACACCATATATTTT
J: TRBJ1-6; V: TRBV4-1; size: .; D: .; CDR3: CASSQVGRGGSPLHF; DNA: TGCGCCAGCAGCCAAGTCGGCAGGGGTGGGTCACCCCTCCACTTT
J: TRBJ1-1; V: TRBV5-1; size: .; D: TRBD1; CDR3: CASSLVGQGRVKTEAFF; DNA: TGCGCCAGCAGCTTGGTGGGACAGGGTAGAGTTAAGACTGAAGCTTTCTTT
J: TRBJ2-4; V: TRBV30; size: .; D: .; CDR3: CAWSSAGVAKNIQYF; DNA: TGTGCCTGGAGTTCTGCAGGGGTAGCCAAAAACATTCAGTACTTC
J: TRBJ1-2; V: TRBV19; size: .; D: TRBD1; CDR3: CASTSRDRGNYGYTF; DNA: TGTGCCAGTACCTCGCGGGACAGGGGTAACTATGGCTACACCTTC
J: TRBJ2-1; V: TRBV7-9; size: .; D: .; CDR3: CASSSTVRTVYNEQFF; DNA: TGTGCCAGCAGCTCGACAGTTCGAACAGTCTACAATGAGCAGTTCTTC
J: TRBJ2-2; V: TRBV4-1; size: .; D: .; CDR3: CASSTGPNTGELFF; DNA: TGCGCCAGCAGCACCGGTCCTAACACCGGGGAGCTGTTTTTT
J: TRBJ2-5; V: TRBV24-1; size: few; D: TRBD2; CDR3: CATSESGGPQETQYF; DNA: TGTGCCACCAGTGAAAGCGGGGGCCCCCAAGAGACCCAGTACTTC
J: TRBJ1-1; V: TRBV2; size: .; D: .; CDR3: CATREYTEAFF; DNA: TGTGCCACCAGGGAGTACACTGAAGCTTTCTTT
J: TRBJ1-4; V: TRBV30; size: .; D: .; CDR3: CAWSGPRGGHAGKLFF; DNA: TGTGCCTGGAGTGGACCCCGGGGGGGCCACGCGGGAAAACTGTTTTTT
J: TRBJ1-2; V: TRBV27; size: .; D: .; CDR3: CASSQRGGLGYTF; DNA: TGTGCCAGCAGTCAACGGGGGGGGTTAGGCTACACCTTC
J: TRBJ1-6; V: TRBV5-1; size: once; D: .; CDR3: CASSSGDFPPRNSPLHF; DNA: TGCGCCAGCAGCTCGGGGGACTTCCCCCCGAGGAATTCACCCCTCCACTTT
J: TRBJ2-2; V: TRBV27; size: .; D: TRBD1; CDR3: CASSNRDSYSPGELFF; DNA: TGTGCCAGCAGTAACCGGGACAGCTACTCCCCCGGGGAGCTGTTTTTT
J: TRBJ2-3; V: TRBV7-6; size: .; D: TRBD2; CDR3: CASSPGLAAPHTDTQYF; DNA: TGTGCCAGCAGCCCCGGACTAGCGGCTCCTCACACAGATACGCAGTATTTT
J: TRBJ1-6; V: TRBV19; size: .; D: .; CDR3: CASSIDGGAGSPLHF; DNA: TGTGCCAGTAGTATAGATGGGGGCGCGGGTTCACCCCTCCACTTT
J: TRBJ2-6; V: TRBV7-9; size: .; D: TRBD1; CDR3: CASSLRAGGGSGANVLTF; DNA: TGTGCCAGCAGCTTACGAGCAGGGGGTGGCTCTGGGGCCAACGTCCTGACTTTC
J: TRBJ2-3; V: TRBV28; size: .; D: TRBD2; CDR3: CASSYRTGSGGFARDTQYF; DNA: TGTGCCAGCAGTTATCGGACCGGTAGCGGGGGGTTCGCGAGGGATACGCAGTATTTT
J: TRBJ1-4; V: TRBV10-3; size: once; D: .; CDR3: CAISERSRREEKLFF; DNA: TGTGCCATCAGTGAGCGGTCCCGCCGAGAGGAAAAACTGTTTTTT
J: TRBJ2-2; V: TRBV6-4; size: .; D: .; CDR3: CASSDSHRRASGELFF; DNA: TGTGCCAGCAGTGACTCGCATCGCAGGGCCAGCGGGGAGCTGTTTTTT
J: TRBJ1-6; V: TRBV12-5; size: .; D: TRBD1; CDR3: CASGSGQGFNSPLHF; DNA: TGTGCTAGTGGCTCCGGACAGGGCTTCAATTCACCCCTCCACTTT
J: TRBJ1-4; V: TRBV6-4; size: .; D: .; CDR3: CASTEEGWTNEKLFF; DNA: TGTGCCAGCACCGAGGAGGGATGGACTAATGAAAAACTGTTTTTT
J: TRBJ1-6; V: TRBV5-1; size: .; D: .; CDR3: CASRQNRDSSPLHF; DNA: TGCGCCAGCAGGCAAAACAGGGATAGTTCACCCCTCCACTTT
J: TRBJ1-1; V: TRBV9; size: .; D: .; CDR3: CASSVGPGTEAFF; DNA: TGTGCCAGCAGCGTAGGACCGGGAACTGAAGCTTTCTTT
J: TRBJ2-1; V: TRBV7-3; size: .; D: .; CDR3: CASSPNREHNEQFF; DNA: TGTGCCAGCAGCCCTAACAGGGAGCACAATGAGCAGTTCTTC
J: TRBJ2-7; V: TRBV27; size: .; D: TRBD1; CDR3: CASSLTGTGLIEQYF; DNA: TGTGCCAGCAGTCTTACCGGGACAGGGCTTATCGAGCAGTACTTC
J: TRBJ1-2; V: TRBV5-1; size: .; D: .; CDR3: CASSLEPGYGYTF; DNA: TGCGCCAGCAGCTTGGAGCCAGGGTATGGCTACACCTTC
J: TRBJ1-2; V: TRBV3-1/TRBV3-2; size: .; D: .; CDR3: CASSQVSGGHYGYTF; DNA: TGTGCCAGCAGCCAAGTTTCCGGGGGGCACTATGGCTACACCTTC
J: TRBJ1-2; V: TRBV29-1; size: .; D: .; CDR3: CSVEDGLNYGYTF; DNA: TGCAGCGTTGAGGACGGACTAAACTATGGCTACACCTTC
J: TRBJ1-2; V: TRBV5-6; size: .; D: .; CDR3: CASSVTAYGYTF; DNA: TGTGCCAGCAGCGTGACAGCTTATGGCTACACCTTC
J: TRBJ2-2; V: TRBV2; size: .; D: .; CDR3: CASKLDSTGELFF; DNA: TGTGCCAGCAAACTAGACTCTACCGGGGAGCTGTTTTTT
J: TRBJ1-1; V: TRBV30; size: .; D: .; CDR3: CAFDRIEAFF; DNA: TGTGCCTTCGACAGGATTGAAGCTTTCTTT
J: TRBJ2-3; V: TRBV18; size: .; D: .; CDR3: CASQGQSPDTQYF; DNA: TGTGCCAGCCAAGGACAGTCTCCAGATACGCAGTATTTT
J: TRBJ1-2; V: TRBV28; size: .; D: .; CDR3: CASSLTTGGYTF; DNA: TGTGCCAGCAGTTTGACCACGGGGGGCTACACCTTC
J: TRBJ1-1; V: TRBV6-5; size: .; D: TRBD1; CDR3: CASSATYRGEAFF; DNA: TGTGCCAGCAGCGCGACCTACAGGGGAGAAGCTTTCTTT
J: TRBJ1-6; V: TRBV5-5; size: once; D: .; CDR3: CASSLGYPGVNSPLHF; DNA: TGTGCCAGCAGCTTAGGATATCCAGGTGTAAATTCACCCCTCCACTTT
J: TRBJ2-1; V: TRBV5-1; size: .; D: TRBD2; CDR3: CASSLREGEQFF; DNA: TGCGCCAGCAGCTTACGGGAGGGAGAGCAGTTCTTC
J: TRBJ2-1; V: TRBV7-9; size: .; D: TRBD2; CDR3: CASSLVALAGNEQFF; DNA: TGTGCCAGCAGCTTAGTAGCCCTAGCGGGTAATGAGCAGTTCTTC
J: TRBJ1-3; V: TRBV4-1; size: .; D: .; CDR3: CASTSRMGVSGNTIYF; DNA: TGCGCCAGCACCAGCCGAATGGGAGTCTCTGGAAACACCATATATTTT
J: TRBJ1-1; V: TRBV18; size: .; D: .; CDR3: CASSRHLNTEAFF; DNA: TGTGCCAGCTCACGACACTTGAACACTGAAGCTTTCTTT
J: TRBJ2-6; V: TRBV19; size: .; D: .; CDR3: CASSGTRRVAGANVLTF; DNA: TGTGCCAGTAGCGGCACGCGGAGGGTAGCTGGGGCCAACGTCCTGACTTTC
J: TRBJ1-3; V: TRBV5-1; size: .; D: .; CDR3: CASSRFKQGDTIYF; DNA: TGCGCCAGCAGCCGATTCAAACAGGGAGACACCATATATTTT
J: TRBJ1-2; V: TRBV7-9; size: .; D: .; CDR3: CASSPGVGFYGYTF; DNA: TGTGCCAGCAGCCCGGGGGTTGGGTTCTATGGCTACACCTTC
J: TRBJ2-1; V: TRBV4-1; size: .; D: TRBD1; CDR3: CASSQTGTGVYEQFF; DNA: TGCGCCAGCAGCCAAACCGGGACAGGGGTCTATGAGCAGTTCTTC
J: TRBJ2-1; V: TRBV10-3; size: .; D: TRBD1; CDR3: CAISDPDRGLVNEQFF; DNA: TGTGCCATCAGTGACCCGGACAGGGGGCTTGTAAATGAGCAGTTCTTC
J: TRBJ2-2; V: TRBV6-5; size: .; D: .; CDR3: CASSYGGEFGELFF; DNA: TGTGCCAGCAGTTACGGGGGCGAGTTCGGGGAGCTGTTTTTT
J: TRBJ1-2; V: TRBV5-3; size: .; D: TRBD1; CDR3: CARSLGQGCLLYDYGYTF; DNA: TGTGCCAGAAGCTTGGGACAGGGATGCTTGCTATATGACTATGGCTACACCTTC